Presented here are 20 T cell receptor beta chains from one specimen sequenced in a study of OX40 agonist ivuxolimab in advanced cancers. Here immunoSEQ multiplex PCR was the method, and the copy in TCRdb shows in-frame clones only, minus some. The table shows about 32,000 clones, with roughly 76% occurring only once. The sample consisted of CD4+ or CD8+ T cells sorted from blood, taken in a trial of the OX40 agonist ivuxolimab. Every receptor here comes from an adult with an advanced solid tumor such as melanoma, head and neck, liver or kidney cancer.

The rearrangement joins TRBV5-1 to TRBJ2-2; D possibly corresponds to TRBD1 (6 bases). The CDR3 extends over 16 amino acids. CDR1 and CDR2 from the germline V gene are SGHRS and YFSETQ. With 2 bases removed from V and 4 bases from J, the gap between germline ends came to 15 bases. The CDR3 DNA is TGCGCCAGCAGCTTATCGGACAGATCGGGCACCGGGGAGCTGTTTTTT. Its protein is CASSLSDRSGTGELFF.

The gene calls are TRBV7-2 and TRBJ2-7, with TRBD1 matching 8 bases. CDR1 SGHTA and CDR2 FQGNSA come from the germline V gene. The CDR3 consists of 14 residues. Unmatched junction bases numbered 10, after V lost 5 bases and J lost 7 bases. The CDR3 DNA is TGTGCCAGCAGCCAGGACAGGGTGGCCGGGGAGCAGTACTTC. This translates into CASSQDRVAGEQYF.

The V call is TRBV10-3, the J call TRBJ2-7; D might be TRBD2 (5 bases). Trimming stripped 3 bases from V and 5 bases from J, with 11 bases between. CDR1 and CDR2 from the germline V gene are ENHRY and SYGVKD. The CDR3 contains 13 residues. The CDR3 sequence is CAISDLGRDEQYF. The CDR3, as DNA: TGTGCCATCAGTGACTTAGGGCGGGACGAGCAGTACTTC.

This clone has only a few counts. The genes are TRBV14 and TRBJ2-3; D unresolved. Per the germline V gene, CDR1 is SGHDN and CDR2 is FVKESK. The germline V and J ends were trimmed by 0 bases and 2 bases, with 9 bases remaining between them. The CDR3 totals 15 residues. The CDR3 region is CASSQDYGATDTQYF. CDR3 bases: TGTGCCAGCAGCCAAGATTATGGAGCCACAGATACGCAGTATTTT.

The chain couples TRBV27 to TRBJ2-3, with 9 bases matching TRBD2. The CDR3 length is 17 residues. The ends lost 6 bases at V and 4 bases at J; junction bases unmatched: 14. Germline lookup yields CDR1 MNHEY and CDR2 SMNVEV (reference sequence). The CDR3 reads CASSPGASGDTPDTQYF. CDR3 nucleotides: TGTGCCAGCAGCCCTGGGGCTAGCGGGGATACCCCAGATACGCAGTATTTT.

V and J are TRBV28 and TRBJ1-6, with a weak D call TRBD1 (6 bases). Germline lookup yields CDR1 MDHEN and CDR2 SYDVKM. V dropped 2 bases and J dropped 7 bases, with 12 bases sitting between them. The CDR3 covers 15 residues. This CDR3 is CASSLPGARNSPLHF. The CDR3 DNA reads TGTGCCAGCAGTTTACCGGGGGCGCGGAATTCACCCCTCCACTTT.

This chain links TRBV7-9 with TRBJ2-7; possible D gene TRBD2, 5 bases. V shed 1 base and J shed 5 bases, with 9 bases lying between them. Per germline, CDR1 SEHNR and CDR2 FQNEAQ (reference sequence). This CDR3 contains 13 residues. For the CDR3, the DNA is TGTGCCAGCAGCTTAGTGGGAGACGACGAGCAGTACTTC. Amino acid sequence: CASSLVGDDEQYF.

The genes are TRBV10-1 and TRBJ2-7, with D perhaps matching TRBD2 (5 bases). The CDR3 is 14 residues long. V lost 3 bases, J lost 0 bases, and 9 bases lay in between. The V gene's germline CDR1 is WNHNN and CDR2 SYGVQD (reference sequence). CDR3 sequence reads: CASSDGGSSYEQYF. DNA for the CDR3: TGCGCCAGCAGTGATGGCGGGTCCTCCTACGAGCAGTACTTC.

The chain is built from TRBV7-5 and TRBJ2-5; TRBD1 is taken as the D call from the table, unchecked against the DNA. TRBV7-5 is labeled a pseudogene. The CDR3 is 11 residues long. CDR3 DNA sequence: TGTGTCAGACAGGGGCAAGAGACCCAGTACTTC. As protein: CVRQGQETQYF.

In this sample, this clone turned up a few times. At the DNA level, this CDR3 is encoded by other sequences in the same sample as well. The gene calls are TRBV6-5 and TRBJ2-2; D possibly corresponds to TRBD2 (7 bases). Germline lookup yields CDR1 MNHEY and CDR2 SVGAGI. The CDR3 sequence is 14 residues long. Trimming cost V 5 bases and J 8 bases, with 15 bases left between them. CDR3 amino acids: CASSSPGGGGELFF. The CDR3 DNA sequence: TGTGCCAGCAGTAGTCCGGGGGGCGGAGGGGAGCTGTTTTTT.

The chain combines TRBV6-7 with TRBJ1-2, with 8 bases identical to TRBD1. TRBV6-7 is reported as an ORF; its role is uncertain. The J segment lost 8 bases and the V segment lost 7 bases, leaving 15 bases of the junction unmatched. The CDR3 runs 15 residues. CDR3 sequence (DNA): TGTGCCAGCACCATAATTTGGGGCAGGGGGCACGGCTACACCTTC. Its protein is CASTIIWGRGHGYTF.

The gene calls are TRBV7-2 and TRBJ1-1; D remains ambiguous. The V gene lost 1 base and the J gene lost 3 bases, with 9 bases spanning the gap. The CDR3 contains 14 residues. The germline V gene encodes CDR1 SGHTA and CDR2 FQGNSA. The CDR3 here is CASSLEYGDTEAFF. The CDR3 bases are TGTGCCAGCAGCTTAGAGTACGGGGACACTGAAGCTTTCTTT.

The CDR3 spells CASSIPGAGLNEQFF. CDR3 DNA sequence: TGTGCCAGCAGTATCCCGGGGGCGGGGCTCAATGAGCAGTTCTTC. The chain has TRBV28 and TRBJ2-1, with D possibly called TRBD1 or TRBD2 (6 bases each). This CDR3 is built from 15 residues. CDR1 is MDHEN and CDR2 is SYDVKM in the germline V gene. Trimming removed 5 bases at V and 6 bases at J, with 17 bases between.

The chain combines TRBV2 with TRBJ2-4; D is perhaps TRBD1 (6 bases). Trimming left V 4 bases short and J 0 bases short, with 13 bases between. This CDR3 has 16 amino acids. CDR1 is SNHLY and CDR2 is FYNNEI in the germline V gene. The CDR3 loop reads CASSGSGQIAKNIQYF. The CDR3 DNA reads TGTGCCAGCAGTGGATCGGGACAAATAGCCAAAAACATTCAGTACTTC.

Regarding this clone: Other DNA sequences of this sample code for an identical CDR3. The CDR3 DNA reads TGCGCCAGCAGTGAGCGTACTAGCGGGAGTTACGAGCAGTACTTC. Encoded protein: CASSERTSGSYEQYF. This rearrangement joins TRBV10-1 to TRBJ2-7; 11 bases line up with TRBD2. CDR1 and CDR2 (germline): WNHNN, SYGVQD (reference sequence). This CDR3 has 15 residues. V shed 2 bases and J 4 bases; nucleotides not matched to a gene: 4.

The DNA for the CDR3 is TGTGCCAGCAGCTTAGGTCGGCTAGCGGTCGAGCAGTACTTC. Amino acids: CASSLGRLAVEQYF. This chain links TRBV7-8 with TRBJ2-7; 7 positions agree with TRBD2. This CDR3 spans 14 amino acids. From germline, CDR1 is SGHVS and CDR2 FQNEAQ. J was trimmed by 6 bases and V by 1 base; bases with no gene match: 6.

This chain uses TRBV18 with TRBJ2-3; no definite D call. Germline assignment: CDR1 KGHSH and CDR2 LQKENI. V was clipped by 3 bases and J by 2 bases, with 9 bases between them. The CDR3 has 14 amino acids. In DNA form, the CDR3 reads TGTGCCAGCTCACCCCGGAGAGACACAGATACGCAGTATTTT. Translating it yields CASSPRRDTDTQYF.

The chain joins TRBV7-9 to TRBJ2-5; no clear D. Germline values: CDR1 SEHNR, CDR2 FQNEAQ (reference sequence). The V gene lost 1 base and the J gene lost 7 bases, with 10 bases spanning the gap. CDR3 length: 13 amino acids. The CDR3 spells CASSLGSVVTQYF. CDR3 DNA: TGTGCCAGCAGCTTAGGATCTGTTGTGACCCAGTACTTC.

J is TRBJ1-6 and V is TRBV6-1; D unclear. This CDR3 is built from 14 residues. Trimming removed 2 bases from V and 5 bases from J, with 7 bases in between. Germline V gene sequence: CDR1 MNHNS, CDR2 SASEGT. The CDR3 here is CASSELYHNSPLHF. The CDR3, as DNA: TGTGCCAGCAGTGAATTATACCATAATTCACCCCTCCACTTT.

The gene calls are TRBV5-1 and TRBJ2-3, with D possibly matching TRBD2 (6 bases). Germline CDR1 reads SGHRS; CDR2 reads YFSETQ. The CDR3 spans 14 residues. Trimming removed 6 bases at V and 0 bases at J, with 11 bases between. The CDR3 DNA is TGCGCCAGCAACCTGGGGGGTAGCACAGATACGCAGTATTTT. Translating it yields CASNLGGSTDTQYF.